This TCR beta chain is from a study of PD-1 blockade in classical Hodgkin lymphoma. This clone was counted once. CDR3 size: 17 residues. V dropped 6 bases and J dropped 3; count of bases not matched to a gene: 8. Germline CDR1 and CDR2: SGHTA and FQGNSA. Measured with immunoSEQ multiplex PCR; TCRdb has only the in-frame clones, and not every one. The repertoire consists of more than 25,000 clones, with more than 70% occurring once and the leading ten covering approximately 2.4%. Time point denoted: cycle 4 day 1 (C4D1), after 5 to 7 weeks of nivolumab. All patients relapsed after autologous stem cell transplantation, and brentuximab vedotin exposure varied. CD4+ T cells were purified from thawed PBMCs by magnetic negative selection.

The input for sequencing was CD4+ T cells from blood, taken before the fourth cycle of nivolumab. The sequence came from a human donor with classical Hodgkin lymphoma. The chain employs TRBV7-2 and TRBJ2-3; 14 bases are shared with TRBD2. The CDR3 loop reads CASRFGLAGGKTDTQYF. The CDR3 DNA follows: TGTGCCAGCAGATTTGGACTAGCGGGAGGTAAAACAGATACGCAGTATTTT.